This TCR beta chain was obtained from a study of blood T cell repertoires in COVID-19. Study summary: COVID-19 samples, acute and convalescent, were from the United States, Italy and Spain.

Researchers sorted participants into cohorts using their self-reported clinical history. Original handling: Estimation of nucleated cell counts relied on the amplification of reference gene primers. The table came from immunoSEQ multiplex PCR; TCRdb's copy has only in-frame clones and leaves some out. V and J calls and clone size are given by that table; D and trimming were obtained from the DNA. The sample carries about 380,000 clones, more than 70% recorded once. Germline CDR1 reads LNHDA; CDR2 reads SQIVND (reference sequence). This CDR3 region has 15 residues. V lost 0 bases and J 0 bases, leaving 6 bases between the germline ends.

This clonotype was obtained from a young woman who had recovered from COVID-19. Sequenced: PBMCs or T cells enriched from blood (not recorded which). V gene TRBV19 combines with J gene TRBJ1-3; no reliable D call. CDR3 residues: CASSIDGSSGNTIYF. The CDR3 nucleotides read TGTGCCAGTAGTATAGACGGGAGCTCTGGAAACACCATATATTTT.